The clone carrying this T cell receptor (beta chain) was picked up many times. The CDR3 is 15 amino acids. Germline CDR1 is SGHRS and CDR2 is YFSETQ. The junction had 8 bases not matched to a gene; V was cut back by 7 bases and J by 2 bases. These data originate in a study of prognosis after radiotherapy for stage I lung cancer. The authors amplified TCR beta CDR3 from genomic DNA using two-round multiplex PCR. Initially, in first-round PCR, primers specific to each TRBV and TRBJ gene were used. TCRdb called the multiplex PCR reads again in MiXCR, with one record for every CDR3 protein. The repertoire holds 27,000 or so distinct CDR3 sequences, approximately 44% seen once, with around 33% in the top ten.

The receptor was isolated from a donor aged 50 or older with non-small cell lung cancer. The specimen comprised PBMCs, sampled before or after stereotactic body radiation therapy (not recorded which). The gene calls are TRBV5-1 and TRBJ2-5; 10 bases are a match to TRBD2. The CDR3 DNA is TGCGCCAGCGGTTCCGGGACTAGCGCACAAGAGACCCAGTACTTC. Protein product: CASGSGTSAQETQYF.